Presented here are 15 T cell receptor beta chains from one specimen sequenced in a study of Ad26.COV2.S vaccination and SARS-CoV-2 variants (dated by TCRdb to the early 2020s). This specimen's treatment or condition label, interpreted: approximately 18 received Ad26.COV2.S at low or high dose, single or two shots; several received placebo; per-sample allocation not given. For vaccine and placebo recipients, the sequenced repertoires came from samples collected on day 63 after the first injection. To prepare the library, the immunoSEQ multiplex PCR assay was applied. The table comes from immuneACCESS by way of TCRdb, which keeps in-frame sequences with V and J called. Part of the clones is missing from these tables; in studies checked, under half for an unresolved V gene and the rest for unknown reasons. The sample table records about 680,000 clones; roughly 90% of these occur just once. The ten largest clones represent about 1.5% of the sample.

The sample in question was peripheral blood, obtained in a trial of Ad26.COV2.S vaccine versus placebo. These receptors were collected from a person between 18 and 65 years old who received the Ad26.COV2.S COVID-19 vaccine or a placebo.

V gene TRBV30 combines with J gene TRBJ2-1; TRBD2 is a possible D gene (7 bases). Germline-derived CDR1 and CDR2 are GTSNPN and SVGIG (reference sequence). With 6 bases removed from V and 4 bases from J, the gap between germline ends came to 19 bases. The CDR3 extends over 15 amino acids. DNA for the CDR3: TGTGCCTGCCTGAGTAGGGGGGGCGGTTACAATGAGCAGTTCTTC. Residues: CACLSRGGGYNEQFF.

Note on this clone: Additional DNA sequences in this sample encode the identical CDR3. The chain carries TRBV30 and TRBJ1-5; D ambiguous. CDR1 and CDR2 (germline): GTSNPN, SVGIG (reference sequence). V lost 0 bases to trimming and J lost 1 base, with 7 bases between them. The CDR3 spans 14 residues. The CDR3: CAWSVGGSNQPQHF. The CDR3 nucleotides read TGTGCCTGGAGTGTGGGTGGAAGCAATCAGCCCCAGCATTTT.

The chain carries TRBV18 and TRBJ1-5; D is possibly TRBD1 (5 bases). CDR3 length equals 13 residues. Germline V gene data show CDR1 as KGHSH and CDR2 as LQKENI. With 4 bases removed from V and 5 bases from J, the gap between germline ends came to 9 bases. CDR3 loop: CASSQGSDQPQHF. The CDR3 DNA follows: TGTGCCAGCTCACAGGGGAGCGATCAGCCCCAGCATTTT.

To note about this clone: The sample holds other DNA sequences that translate to the same CDR3. V and J are TRBV3-1 (or the pseudogene TRBV3-2) and TRBJ2-1, with TRBD1 as a possible D gene (5 bases). CDR1 LGHDT and CDR2 YNNKEL come from the germline V gene (reference sequence). The V and J ends lost 6 bases and 1 base respectively, with 13 bases between them. The CDR3 sequence is 15 residues long. This CDR3 reads CASSRDSLSYNEQFF. DNA of the CDR3: TGTGCCAGCAGTCGCGACAGCCTGTCCTACAATGAGCAGTTCTTC.

This clone appeared once. This sequence joins TRBV6-5 and TRBJ1-2, with a possible D match to TRBD1 (5 bases). Between the trimmed V and J ends, which lost 2 bases and 1 base, there was a span of 8 bases. The CDR3 spans 14 residues. Looked up from germline, CDR1 is MNHEY and CDR2 is SVGAGI. The CDR3: CASSYRGVNYGYTF. In nucleotides, the CDR3 is TGTGCCAGCAGTTACCGGGGGGTTAACTATGGCTACACCTTC.

The chain's CDR3 is CASSFYGGETQYF. Here the CDR3 DNA reads TGTGCCAGCAGCTTTTACGGGGGGGAGACCCAGTACTTC. The rearrangement links TRBV5-8 to TRBJ2-5; TRBD2 matches at 7 bases. The CDR3 is 13 amino acids. Germline V lookup: CDR1 SGHTS, CDR2 YDEGEE. J was trimmed by 5 bases and V by 2 bases; bases with no gene match: 3.

This chain uses TRBV6-5 with TRBJ2-3, with 8 bases lining up with TRBD2. V was pared by 3 bases and J by 4 bases, with 9 bases of the junction left unmatched. The CDR3 is made up of 16 amino acids. Germline V gene data show CDR1 as MNHEY and CDR2 as SVGAGI. As DNA, the CDR3 is TGTGCCAGCAGTTATACAGCGGGAGCGGGGGCAGATACGCAGTATTTT. Protein sequence: CASSYTAGAGADTQYF.

With regard to this clone: This sample also contains other DNA sequences that code for the same CDR3. The rearrangement joins TRBV5-1 to TRBJ2-5, with 12 bases that match TRBD1. The V gene's germline CDR1 is SGHRS and CDR2 YFSETQ. The CDR3 runs 14 residues. Germline trimming cut 4 bases from V and 5 bases from J; bases unmatched to any gene: 3. The CDR3 DNA follows: TGCGCCAGCAGCGGGACAGGGGGCGGGGAGACCCAGTACTTC. It translates to CASSGTGGGETQYF.

The rearrangement joins TRBV15 to TRBJ2-1; 9 bases match TRBD1. This CDR3 is 16 amino acids long. Trimming took 1 base from V and 5 from J; bases not matched to a gene: 6. Germline-derived CDR1 and CDR2 are LNHNV and YYDKDF (reference sequence). CDR3 region: CATSRGTGDINNEQFF. For the CDR3, the DNA is TGTGCCACCAGCAGAGGGACAGGGGATATCAACAATGAGCAGTTCTTC. The full variable domain, rest sourced from reference TRBV15 and TRBJ2-1, is DAMVIQNPRYQVTQFGKPVTLSCSQTLNHNVMYWYQQKSSQAPKLLFHYYDKDFNNEADTPDNFQSRRPNTSFCFLDIRSPGLGDTAMYLCATSRGTGDINNEQFFGPGTRLTVL.

The chain recombines TRBV20-1 with TRBJ2-1, with a tentative D call TRBD2 (5 bases). This CDR3 is 14 amino acids long. V lost 3 bases to trimming and J lost 7 bases, with 16 bases between them. Germline V CDR1 and CDR2: DFQATT, SNEGSKA (reference sequence). The CDR3 loop reads CSASLRLAGNEQFF. The CDR3 DNA reads TGCAGTGCTAGTCTCAGGCTAGCAGGTAATGAGCAGTTCTTC.

This rearrangement joins TRBV19 to TRBJ2-7; D unclear. CDR1 is LNHDA and CDR2 is SQIVND in the germline V gene (reference sequence). This CDR3 has 14 residues. Trimming shortened V by 5 bases and J by 0 bases, and 11 bases separated the two germline ends. CDR3 coding DNA: TGTGCCAGTAGTGTGGACGCAGCCTCCTACGAGCAGTACTTC. Protein: CASSVDAASYEQYF.

CDR3 region: CASSISTGVSEAFF. CDR3 coding DNA: TGTGCCAGTAGTATATCTACAGGGGTGTCTGAAGCTTTCTTT. The J gene is TRBJ1-1, the V gene TRBV19; 7 positions match TRBD1. The J segment lost 6 bases and the V segment lost 2 bases, leaving 6 bases of the junction unmatched. The CDR3 length is 14 residues. Per germline, CDR1 LNHDA and CDR2 SQIVND (reference sequence). Looking up the rest from reference TRBV19 and TRBJ1-1 gives the full variable domain: DGGITQSPKYLFRKEGQNVTLSCEQNLNHDAMYWYRQDPGQGLRLIYYSQIVNDFQKGDIAEGYSVSREKKESFPLTVTSAQKNPTAFYLCASSISTGVSEAFFGQGTRLTVV.

The rearrangement joins TRBV4-1 to TRBJ2-7; 8 positions match TRBD1. The CDR3 is made up of 14 amino acids. Unmatched junction bases numbered 4, after V lost 1 base and J lost 5 bases. Germline values: CDR1 MGHRA, CDR2 YSYEKL. The CDR3 DNA sequence: TGCGCCAGCAGCCAAGGGAGGACAGGGCACGAGCAGTACTTC. Its translation is CASSQGRTGHEQYF.

This chain connects TRBV10-3 to TRBJ2-3; possibly TRBD1 for D (5 bases). The germline gives CDR1 ENHRY, CDR2 SYGVKD. The V and J ends lost 8 bases and 3 bases respectively, with 6 bases between them. The CDR3 spans 11 residues. The CDR3 DNA follows: TGTGCCATCCAGGGAACAGATACGCAGTATTTT. Amino acid sequence: CAIQGTDTQYF.

The chain recombines TRBV5-4 with TRBJ2-1, with D possibly TRBD1 on 6 matching bases. V shed 4 bases and J shed 13 bases, with 21 bases lying between them. This CDR3 region has 14 residues. Germline CDR1 SGHNT, CDR2 YYREEE (reference sequence). The CDR3 DNA reads TGTGCCAGCAGCCTGGACAGTGCCAATGTCGGACAGTTCTTC. As protein: CASSLDSANVGQFF. The entire variable domain, with the rest obtained from reference TRBV5-4 and TRBJ2-1, is as follows: ETGVTQSPTHLIKTRGQQVTLRCSSQSGHNTVSWYQQALGQGPQFIFQYYREEENGRGNFPPRFSGLQFPNYSSELNVNALELDDSALYLCASSLDSANVGQFFGPGTRLTVL.